This is a list of T cell receptor beta chains from one sample in a study of blood T cells in healthy people across ages. Via MiXCR, TCRdb re-called the 5' RACE reads, giving one row per CDR3 protein. Of 760,000 or so distinct CDR3 sequences listed, around 25% are singletons. This same sample was also part of a study on T cells of mothers and their children.

Sequencing was performed on blood. These receptors were obtained from a boy aged 5-17 years in good health. Both conserved end residues are part of each CDR3. Fields, in order: D gene, V gene, CDR3 length, clone size, J gene, CDR3 DNA, CDR3 protein. The D gene is left open where the match is weak. Size tells how often a clone was seen (once, few, many) or the class of an expanded clone, and some rows leave it out.

D: -
V: TRBV6-1
length: 19
size: -
J: TRBJ1-4
DNA: TGTGCCAGCAGTACAACCGGGCCAAGGTCGATTGCAACTAATGAAAAACTGTTTTTT
CDR3: CASSTTGPRSIATNEKLFF

D: TRBD1
V: TRBV6-1
length: 18
size: few
J: TRBJ2-5
DNA: TGTGCCAGCAGTGGGGACAGGGTGAGAAAGGAGATGGGGGAGACCCAGTACTTC
CDR3: CASSGDRVRKEMGETQYF

D: TRBD2
V: TRBV3-1
length: 16
size: -
J: TRBJ2-5
DNA: TGTGCCAGCAGCCAACCGGGACTAGCGGGGGGAGAGACCCAGTACTTC
CDR3: CASSQPGLAGGETQYF

D: TRBD1
V: TRBV4-2
length: 15
size: few
J: TRBJ1-5
DNA: TGTGCCAGCAGCCAAAAGGGGGACAGTGACCAGCCCCAGCATTTT
CDR3: CASSQKGDSDQPQHF

D: -
V: TRBV20-1
length: 15
size: -
J: TRBJ2-1
DNA: TGCAGTGCTAGAGAATCGGGGAACCCATGGGATGAGCAGTTCTTC
CDR3: CSARESGNPWDEQFF

D: -
V: TRBV6-5
length: 16
size: -
J: TRBJ2-7
DNA: TGTGCCAGCAGTTACTTACGTCCGGGGGCCGACTACGAGCAGTACTTC
CDR3: CASSYLRPGADYEQYF

D: TRBD2
V: TRBV6-2/TRBV6-3
length: 14
size: -
J: TRBJ2-7
DNA: TGTGCCAGCACCCTAGCGGGGGCTCTCTACGAGCAGTACTTC
CDR3: CASTLAGALYEQYF

D: -
V: TRBV5-1
length: 13
size: many
J: TRBJ2-7
DNA: TGTGCCAGCAGCTTGGGACGACCCTACGAGCAGTACTTC
CDR3: CASSLGRPYEQYF

D: TRBD1
V: TRBV20-1
length: 18
size: -
J: TRBJ1-2
DNA: TGCAGTGCTAGAGATATTTGGGGTTTAGGGGGCCCCAGCTATGGCTACACCTTC
CDR3: CSARDIWGLGGPSYGYTF

D: -
V: TRBV12-3/TRBV12-4
length: 14
size: -
J: TRBJ1-4
DNA: TGTGCCAGCAGTTTCAAGACAACTAATGAAAAACTGTTTTTT
CDR3: CASSFKTTNEKLFF

D: -
V: TRBV11-3
length: 13
size: few
J: TRBJ2-7
DNA: TGTGCCAGCAGCTTAGATCCGGTAGGAGGACTAACCTTC
CDR3: CASSLDPVGGLTF

D: TRBD2
V: TRBV20-1
length: 15
size: -
J: TRBJ2-1
DNA: TGCAGTGCTCAAATCGCGGGGGGTGGCTACAATGAGCAGTTCTTC
CDR3: CSAQIAGGGYNEQFF

D: TRBD1
V: TRBV7-3
length: 15
size: -
J: TRBJ2-5
DNA: TGTGCCAGCAGCCCCGACGGACAGGTCGGCGAGACCCAGTACTTC
CDR3: CASSPDGQVGETQYF

D: -
V: TRBV3-1
length: 13
size: -
J: TRBJ2-5
DNA: TGTGCCAGCAGCCGGAACATACAAGAGACCCAGTACTTC
CDR3: CASSRNIQETQYF

D: TRBD1
V: TRBV7-2
length: 13
size: -
J: TRBJ1-2
DNA: TGTGCCACCCGAAAGACAGGGATTTACGGCTACACCTTC
CDR3: CATRKTGIYGYTF

D: TRBD2
V: TRBV10-3
length: 17
size: few
J: TRBJ2-1
DNA: TGTGCCATCAGTGAGCTCATAGCGGGAGGCTCTTCCAATGAGCAGTTCTTC
CDR3: CAISELIAGGSSNEQFF

D: TRBD1
V: TRBV19
length: 15
size: -
J: TRBJ1-5
DNA: TGTGCCAGTGTACAGGGGCGAGGAGGCAATCAGCCCCAGCATTTT
CDR3: CASVQGRGGNQPQHF

D: -
V: TRBV6-2/TRBV6-3
length: 16
size: once
J: TRBJ2-6
DNA: TGTGCCAGCAGACTGGGACATTTCTCTGGGGCCAACGTCCTGACTTTC
CDR3: CASRLGHFSGANVLTF

D: TRBD2
V: TRBV20-1
length: 16
size: -
J: TRBJ2-1
DNA: TGCAGTGCTAGAGTCACGACCGGGACTAGATACAATGAGCAGTTCTTC
CDR3: CSARVTTGTRYNEQFF

D: -
V: TRBV7-6
length: 19
size: few
J: TRBJ1-4
DNA: TGTGCCAGCAGCTTAGATTGGGAAGGAGAGTGGGGCGAAAGTGAAAAACTGTTTTTT
CDR3: CASSLDWEGEWGESEKLFF

D: -
V: TRBV15
length: 15
size: few
J: TRBJ2-1
DNA: TGTGCCACCAGCAGCGAGCGGGTCCCTTCGAATGAGCAGTTCTTC
CDR3: CATSSERVPSNEQFF

D: -
V: TRBV7-9
length: 14
size: -
J: TRBJ2-7
DNA: TGTGCCAGCAGCTTAGGGCGGCAGTCCTACGAGCAGTACTTC
CDR3: CASSLGRQSYEQYF

D: -
V: TRBV5-1
length: 17
size: many
J: TRBJ2-5
DNA: TGCGCCAGCAGCTCTGGACGGAGCACCCTGGGGCAAGAGACCCAGTACTTC
CDR3: CASSSGRSTLGQETQYF

D: TRBD2
V: TRBV13
length: 17
size: few
J: TRBJ2-7
DNA: TGTGCCAGCAGCTTGGGCGGACCGAGCGGGAGGGCATACGAGCAGCACTTC
CDR3: CASSLGGPSGRAYEQHF

D: -
V: TRBV10-3
length: 14
size: -
J: TRBJ2-5
DNA: TGTGCCATCAGTGACCACCAGGGGCTAGGTACCCAGTACTTC
CDR3: CAISDHQGLGTQYF

D: -
V: TRBV20-1
length: 14
size: few
J: TRBJ2-1
DNA: TGCAGTGCCACTGGTGGGAGGCGAGACAATGAGCAGTTCTTC
CDR3: CSATGGRRDNEQFF

D: TRBD1
V: TRBV10-3
length: 15
size: few
J: TRBJ1-2
DNA: TGTGCCATCAGTGACCGGACAGGGGGCCTCTATGGCTACACCTTC
CDR3: CAISDRTGGLYGYTF

D: TRBD1
V: TRBV12-3/TRBV12-4
length: 17
size: -
J: TRBJ2-6
DNA: TGTGCCAGCAGTTTGGGGACAGGGCCTATTAGGGCCAACGTCCTGACTTTC
CDR3: CASSLGTGPIRANVLTF

D: -
V: TRBV10-3
length: 13
size: -
J: TRBJ2-5
DNA: TGTGCCATCAGTCCCCAGAAGCAAGAGACCCAGTACTTC
CDR3: CAISPQKQETQYF